Presented here are 8 T cell receptor beta chains from one specimen sequenced in a study of blood T cell repertoires in COVID-19. Assay: immunoSEQ multiplex PCR; the TCRdb copy retains only in-frame clones and omits some. The repertoire has about 190,000 clones, around 78% of them found once; the top ten carry 2.5% to 3.5%. The source material was peripheral blood. The origin of the receptors is a woman aged 80 or over with active or convalescent COVID-19.

V and J are TRBV19 and TRBJ2-3, with D possibly being TRBD2 (6 bases). This CDR3 region has 15 residues. CDR1 and CDR2 (germline): LNHDA, SQIVND (reference sequence). The V end lost 3 bases, the J end lost 10 bases, and 20 bases lay between the germline ends. In nucleotides, the CDR3 is TGTGCCAGTAGTATTTCATGGGGGGAGGTAGCCCCGCAGTATTTT. Its protein is CASSISWGEVAPQYF.

The chain employs TRBV5-1 and TRBJ1-3; D gene ambiguous. Between the trimmed V and J ends, which lost 0 bases and 0 bases, there was a span of 10 bases. The CDR3 is 16 residues long. Germline CDR1 is SGHRS and CDR2 is YFSETQ. The DNA for the CDR3 is TGCGCCAGCAGCTTGGGAGCTCTTAGCTCTGGAAACACCATATATTTT. Protein sequence: CASSLGALSSGNTIYF.

The genes are TRBV30 and TRBJ2-5, with 8 bases aligning to TRBD2. Germline V CDR1 and CDR2: GTSNPN, SVGIG (reference sequence). CDR3 length: 13 residues. With 3 bases clipped from V and 6 bases from J, the junction kept 6 bases outside the gene matches. The CDR3 sequence: CAWSLSGAKTQYF. CDR3 nucleotides: TGTGCCTGGAGCCTTAGCGGGGCGAAGACCCAGTACTTC.

The chain has TRBV11-1 and TRBJ2-1; a possible D gene is TRBD1 (6 bases). The CDR3 is made up of 11 amino acids. Trimming took off 1 base at V and 12 bases at J, with 7 bases between the two ends. CDR1 and CDR2 from the germline V gene are SGHAT and FQDESV (reference sequence). CDR3: CASSLDRAQFF. CDR3 nucleotide sequence: TGTGCCAGCAGCTTAGACAGGGCGCAGTTCTTC. Supplemented by reference TRBV11-1 and TRBJ2-1, the full variable domain reads EAEVAQSPRYKITEKSQAVAFWCDPISGHATLYWYRQILGQGPELLVQFQDESVVDDSQLPKDRFSAERLKGVDSTLKIQPAELGDSAMYLCASSLDRAQFFGPGTRLTVL.

The chain carries TRBV24-1 and TRBJ2-3; 8 nucleotides align to TRBD1. The germline CDR1 and CDR2 sequences are KGHDR and SFDVKD. The CDR3 length is 17 residues. V lost 4 bases to trimming and J lost 2 bases; unmatched junction nucleotides: 10. CDR3 coding DNA: TGTGCCACCAGTGAACATGCGGGCAGGGGGCTCACAGATACGCAGTATTTT. It is translated as CATSEHAGRGLTDTQYF.

The genes are TRBV19 and TRBJ2-7; D unclear. The ends were cut back, 3 bases at V and 6 bases at J, with 9 bases in the middle. This CDR3 has 12 amino acids. The germline CDR1 and CDR2 sequences are LNHDA and SQIVND (reference sequence). CDR3 nucleotide sequence: TGTGCCAGTAGTATTCCAGGTTCCGAGCAGTACTTC. It specifies CASSIPGSEQYF.

This chain connects TRBV5-1 to TRBJ2-1, with 12 bases fitting TRBD1. The CDR3 length is 16 residues. Unmatched junction bases numbered 10, after V lost 4 bases and J lost 8 bases. Germline CDR1 is SGHRS and CDR2 is YFSETQ. The CDR3 loop is CASSPGTGGSRDEQFF. The CDR3 region has the DNA TGCGCCAGCAGCCCTGGGACAGGGGGCTCTAGGGATGAGCAGTTCTTC. Complete variable domain (other parts from reference TRBV5-1 and TRBJ2-1): KAGVTQTPRYLIKTRGQQVTLSCSPISGHRSVSWYQQTPGQGLQFLFEYFSETQRNKGNFPGRFSGRQFSNSRSEMNVSTLELGDSALYLCASSPGTGGSRDEQFFGPGTRLTVL.

This sequence joins TRBV7-9 and TRBJ1-1; D is undetermined. V shed 5 bases and J shed 0 bases, with 13 bases lying between them. The CDR3 contains 15 residues. Germline lookup yields CDR1 SEHNR and CDR2 FQNEAQ (reference sequence). The CDR3 DNA is TGTGCCAGCAGCCCCCGGGCGGGGTTGAACACTGAAGCTTTCTTT. Its translation is CASSPRAGLNTEAFF.